This is a list of T cell receptor beta chains from one sample in a study of regulatory T cells in long-lasting Graves disease. MiXCR was run by TCRdb on the multiplex PCR reads, yielding one entry per CDR3 protein. The table has about 470,000 distinct CDR3 sequences, 16% seen once; the top ten hold 9% to 15%. This sample also appeared in a second study, on T cells in Graves' hyperthyroidism and ophthalmopathy.

The specimen comprised peripheral blood mononuclear cells (PBMCs), sampled at new diagnosis, from a patient treated with antithyroid drugs. Receptors were obtained from a man aged 40-49 years with Graves disease. The CDR3 runs from the conserved cysteine through the conserved F or W. A D gene is named only where the DNA matches it firmly. Clone size is stated in some rows and not others, as once, few, many or a class when expanded.

abundance,j_gene,d_gene,v_gene,CDR3aa,CDR3nt
many,TRBJ2-1,NA,TRBV7-3,CASSLGSYNEQFF,TGTGCCAGCAGTTTGGGTTCCTACAATGAGCAGTTCTTC
many,TRBJ1-1,TRBD1,TRBV27,CASRITGGTEAFF,TGTGCCAGCAGGATCACAGGGGGCACTGAAGCTTTCTTT
few,TRBJ2-1,NA,TRBV20-1,CSARGFDWYSYNEQFF,TGCAGTGCTAGGGGTTTTGACTGGTACTCCTACAATGAGCAGTTCTTC
NA,TRBJ1-5,NA,TRBV2,CASGEVGGSGNQPQHF,TGTGCCAGTGGGGAAGTCGGGGGCAGTGGCAATCAGCCCCAGCATTTT
many,TRBJ1-2,NA,TRBV20-1,CSARGRDLYYTF,TGCAGTGCTAGGGGAAGGGACCTCTACTACACCTTC
many,TRBJ2-1,TRBD1,TRBV28,CASSFGQGARQFF,TGTGCCAGCAGTTTCGGCCAGGGGGCACGGCAGTTCTTC
many,TRBJ1-1,NA,TRBV3-1,CASSQELGVMNTEAFF,TGTGCCAGCAGCCAAGAGTTGGGGGTGATGAACACTGAAGCTTTCTTT
many,TRBJ2-3,NA,TRBV20-1,CSARDPAGSTDTQYF,TGCAGTGCTAGAGATCCGGCGGGAAGCACAGATACGCAGTATTTT
few,TRBJ1-1,NA,TRBV9,CASSTQGYTEAFF,TGTGCCAGCAGCACCCAGGGATACACTGAAGCTTTCTTT
many,TRBJ1-3,NA,TRBV28,CASSSGNTIYF,TGTGCCAGCAGCTCTGGAAACACCATATATTTT
NA,TRBJ1-1,NA,TRBV4-1,CASSQPRTVRNTEAFF,TGCGCCAGCAGCCAGCCTCGGACAGTGAGAAACACTGAAGCTTTCTTT
many,TRBJ1-4,TRBD1,TRBV7-8,CASSRDRANEKLFF,TGTGCCAGCAGCCGGGACAGGGCTAATGAAAAACTGTTTTTT
many,TRBJ2-3,NA,TRBV5-6,CASSGYRDTTDTQYF,TGTGCCAGCAGCGGATACCGGGACACCACAGATACGCAGTATTTT
many,TRBJ1-4,NA,TRBV28,CASSQVGKELFF,TGTGCCAGCAGTCAAGTGGGGAAAGAACTGTTTTTT
NA,TRBJ2-3,NA,TRBV12-3/TRBV12-4,CASRDSSESPDTQYF,TGTGCCAGCAGGGATTCTAGCGAGTCTCCAGATACGCAGTATTTT
NA,TRBJ2-1,NA,TRBV3-1,CASSQVRRAFYNEQFF,TGTGCCAGCAGCCAAGTGCGGAGGGCCTTCTACAATGAGCAGTTCTTC
many,TRBJ2-3,NA,TRBV14,CASSQESRTGLPDTQYF,TGTGCCAGCAGCCAAGAATCCCGGACAGGACTACCAGATACGCAGTATTTT
many,TRBJ2-7,NA,TRBV20-1,CSARDPNSYEQYF,TGCAGTGCTAGAGACCCTAACTCCTACGAGCAGTACTTC
many,TRBJ2-7,TRBD2,TRBV12-3/TRBV12-4,CASSSATPGLADKRYF,TGTGCCAGCAGTTCAGCTACACCGGGACTAGCGGACAAAAGGTACTTC
many,TRBJ2-7,NA,TRBV12-5,CASAPVNGRTPYEQYF,TGTGCTAGTGCCCCCGTAAATGGGAGAACGCCCTACGAGCAGTACTTC
many,TRBJ2-3,NA,TRBV12-5,CASGQGSGTRDTQYF,TGTGCTAGTGGTCAGGGTAGCGGAACCCGGGATACGCAGTATTTT
NA,TRBJ2-4,TRBD1,TRBV5-1,CASSLVGLGGFKNIQYF,TGCGCCAGCAGCTTGGTGGGTTTAGGGGGCTTCAAAAACATTCAGTACTTC
many,TRBJ1-4,NA,TRBV28,CASSPQDGREKLFF,TGTGCCAGCAGCCCCCAGGACGGGCGTGAAAAACTGTTTTTT
NA,TRBJ2-1,NA,TRBV29-1,CSVTTSNNEQFF,TGCAGCGTGACGACTAGTAACAATGAGCAGTTCTTC
NA,TRBJ1-5,NA,TRBV19,CASSIDWVTSNQPQHF,TGTGCCAGTAGTATAGATTGGGTTACTAGCAATCAGCCCCAGCATTTT
many,TRBJ2-7,NA,TRBV10-3,CAISESLQGSGEQYF,TGTGCCATCAGTGAGTCGCTTCAGGGGAGTGGCGAGCAGTACTTC
many,TRBJ2-5,NA,TRBV9,CASSDRDGQETQYF,TGTGCCAGCAGCGACCGGGACGGGCAAGAGACCCAGTACTTC
many,TRBJ2-3,TRBD2,TRBV11-1,CASSLGGRETDTQYF,TGTGCCAGCAGCTTAGGAGGGCGGGAGACAGATACGCAGTATTTT
many,TRBJ1-1,NA,TRBV28,CASSYLQGGGNTEAFF,TGTGCCAGCAGTTACTTACAGGGAGGGGGTAACACTGAAGCTTTCTTT
many,TRBJ1-1,NA,TRBV12-3/TRBV12-4,CASSFEGFTEAFF,TGTGCCAGCAGTTTCGAGGGCTTCACTGAAGCTTTCTTT
many,TRBJ2-7,NA,TRBV5-1,CASSSGARGPYEQYF,TGCGCCAGCAGCTCAGGGGCCAGGGGTCCCTACGAGCAGTACTTC
few,TRBJ2-7,TRBD2,TRBV5-1,CASSLEGLAVYEQYF,TGCGCCAGCAGCTTGGAGGGACTAGCGGTATACGAGCAGTACTTC
NA,TRBJ2-3,TRBD2,TRBV19,CASSVSGLAGADTQYF,TGTGCCAGTAGTGTATCGGGACTAGCGGGAGCAGATACGCAGTATTTT
few,TRBJ2-1,NA,TRBV19,CASSIGVHEQFF,TGTGCCAGTAGTATAGGCGTCCATGAGCAGTTCTTC
many,TRBJ2-2,NA,TRBV11-2,CASRNTNSNTGELFF,TGTGCCAGCAGGAATACCAATTCGAACACCGGGGAGCTGTTTTTT